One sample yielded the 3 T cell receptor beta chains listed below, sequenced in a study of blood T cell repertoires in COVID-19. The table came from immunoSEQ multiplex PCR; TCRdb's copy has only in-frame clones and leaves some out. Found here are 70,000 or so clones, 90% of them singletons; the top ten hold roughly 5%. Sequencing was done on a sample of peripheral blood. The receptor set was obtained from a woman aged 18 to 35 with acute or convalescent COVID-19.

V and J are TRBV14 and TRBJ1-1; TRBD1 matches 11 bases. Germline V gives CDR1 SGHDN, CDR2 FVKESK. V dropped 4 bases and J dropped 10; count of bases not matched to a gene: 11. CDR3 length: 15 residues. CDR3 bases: TGTGCCAGCAGCCTTAACCGATTGGGACAGGGGGGAGCTTTCTTT. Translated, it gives CASSLNRLGQGGAFF.

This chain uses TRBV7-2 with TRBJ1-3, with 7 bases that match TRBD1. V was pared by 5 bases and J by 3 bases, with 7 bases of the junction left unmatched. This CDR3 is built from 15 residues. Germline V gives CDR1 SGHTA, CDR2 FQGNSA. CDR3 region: CASSATTGIGNTIYF. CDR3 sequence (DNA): TGTGCCAGCAGCGCAACGACAGGGATTGGAAACACCATATATTTT.

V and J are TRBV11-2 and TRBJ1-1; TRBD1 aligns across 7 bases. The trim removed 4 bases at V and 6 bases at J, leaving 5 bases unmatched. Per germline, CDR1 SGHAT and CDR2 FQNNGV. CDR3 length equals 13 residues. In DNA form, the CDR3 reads TGTGCCAGCAGCTCTGACAGGGAGGCTGAAGCTTTCTTT. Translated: CASSSDREAEAFF.